This T cell receptor beta chain originates from a study of T-cell memory formation after mild COVID-19. Across the whole study: TCR clusters were mostly donor specific.

A few counts support this clonotype. The antigen is undetermined. With constant-segment primers, 5'RACE yielded cDNA libraries of TCR alpha and TCR beta that carried sample barcodes and UMIs. TCRdb recomputed calls from the 5' RACE reads with MiXCR, one row per CDR3 protein. Among 250,000 to 350,000 distinct CDR3 sequences listed, roughly 17% were seen once. Study outcomes and limitations: The main location of contracting CD4+ clones was CM and EM, and that of contracting CD8+ clones was EMRA. Contracting clones, day 15 to 85, had balanced CD4/CD8, and later expanders favored CD4+.

The clonotype comes from a man aged 18 to 29 who had mild COVID-19 (a few samples of this study predate the infection). Cell type and time point are not known. The sequenced sample consisted of PBMCs or a T cell subset sorted from them (not recorded which).

CDR3 loop: CAISVNPGQGANTEAFF. CDR3 nucleotide sequence: TGTGCCATCAGTGTAAATCCGGGACAGGGAGCGAACACTGAAGCTTTCTTT. The V gene is TRBV10-3, the J gene TRBJ1-1; 9 nucleotides line up with TRBD1. The CDR3 extends over 17 amino acids. V shed 4 bases, J shed 1 base, and the junction held 10 bases outside the gene matches. Germline V lookup: CDR1 ENHRY, CDR2 SYGVKD.